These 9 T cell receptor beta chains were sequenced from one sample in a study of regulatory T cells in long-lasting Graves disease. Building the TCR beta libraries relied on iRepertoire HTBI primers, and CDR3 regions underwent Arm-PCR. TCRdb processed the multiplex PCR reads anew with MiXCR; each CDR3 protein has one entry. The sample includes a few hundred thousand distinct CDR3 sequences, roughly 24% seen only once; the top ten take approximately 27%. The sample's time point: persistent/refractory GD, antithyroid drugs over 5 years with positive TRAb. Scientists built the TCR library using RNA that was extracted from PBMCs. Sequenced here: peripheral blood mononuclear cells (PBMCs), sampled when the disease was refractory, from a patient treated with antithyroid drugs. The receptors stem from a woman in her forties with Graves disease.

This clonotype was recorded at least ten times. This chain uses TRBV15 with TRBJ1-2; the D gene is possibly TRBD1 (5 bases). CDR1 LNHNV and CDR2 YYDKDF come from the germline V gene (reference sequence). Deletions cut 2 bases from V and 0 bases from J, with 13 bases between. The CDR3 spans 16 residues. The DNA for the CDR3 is TGTGCCACCAGCAGAACAGGTAGCATCTCTAACTATGGCTACACCTTC. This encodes CATSRTGSISNYGYTF.

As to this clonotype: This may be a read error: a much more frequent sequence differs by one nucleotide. This CDR3 reads CASSSLYKQGDEQYF. Here the CDR3 DNA reads TGTGCCAGCAGTTCACTTTATAAACAGGGGGACGAGCAGTACTTC. The chain links TRBV28 to TRBJ2-7, with TRBD1 matching 8 bases. The germline V gene encodes CDR1 MDHEN and CDR2 SYDVKM. The CDR3 is 15 amino acids. The J segment lost 5 bases and the V segment lost 4 bases, leaving 10 bases of the junction unmatched.

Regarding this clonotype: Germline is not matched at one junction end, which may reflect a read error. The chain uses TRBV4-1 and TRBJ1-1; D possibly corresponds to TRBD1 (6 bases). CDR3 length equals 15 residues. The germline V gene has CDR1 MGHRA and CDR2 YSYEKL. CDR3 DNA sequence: TGCGCCAGCAGCCAACCCACCCGGGTCGGTCAGGGGATGGATTTT. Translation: CASSQPTRVGQGMDF.

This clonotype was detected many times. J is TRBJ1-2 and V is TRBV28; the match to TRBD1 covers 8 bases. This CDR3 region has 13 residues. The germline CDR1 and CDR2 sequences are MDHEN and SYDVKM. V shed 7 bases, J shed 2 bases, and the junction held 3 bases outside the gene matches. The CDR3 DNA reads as TGTGCCAGCACTGGACAGGGAAACTATGGCTACACCTTC. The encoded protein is CASTGQGNYGYTF.

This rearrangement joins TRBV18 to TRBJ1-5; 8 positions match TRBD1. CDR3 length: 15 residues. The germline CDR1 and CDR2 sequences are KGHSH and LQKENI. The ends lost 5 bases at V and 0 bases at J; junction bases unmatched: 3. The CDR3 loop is CASSEDRASNQPQHF. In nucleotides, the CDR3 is TGTGCCAGCTCAGAGGACAGGGCTAGCAATCAGCCCCAGCATTTT. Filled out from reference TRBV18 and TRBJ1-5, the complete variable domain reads NAGVMQNPRHLVRRRGQEARLRCSPMKGHSHVYWYRQLPEEGLKFMVYLQKENIIDESGMPKERFSAEFPKEGPSILRIQQVVRGDSAAYFCASSEDRASNQPQHFGDGTRLSIL.

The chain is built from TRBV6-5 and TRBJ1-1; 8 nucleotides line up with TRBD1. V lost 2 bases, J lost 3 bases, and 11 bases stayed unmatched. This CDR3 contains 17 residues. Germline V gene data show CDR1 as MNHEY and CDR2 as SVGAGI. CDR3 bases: TGTGCCAGCAGTTACAAACATAGCGGACAGGGTGACACTGAAGCTTTCTTT. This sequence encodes CASSYKHSGQGDTEAFF.

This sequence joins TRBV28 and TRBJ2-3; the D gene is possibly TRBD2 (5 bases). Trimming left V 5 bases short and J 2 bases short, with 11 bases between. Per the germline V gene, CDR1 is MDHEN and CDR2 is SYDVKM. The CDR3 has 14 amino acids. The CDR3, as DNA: TGTGCCAGCAGTCCCATCCTAGCCACAGATACGCAGTATTTT. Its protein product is CASSPILATDTQYF. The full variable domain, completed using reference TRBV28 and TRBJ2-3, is DVKVTQSSRYLVKRTGEKVFLECVQDMDHENMFWYRQDPGLGLRLIYFSYDVKMKEKGDIPEGYSVSREKKERFSLILESASTNQTSMYLCASSPILATDTQYFGPGTRLTVL.

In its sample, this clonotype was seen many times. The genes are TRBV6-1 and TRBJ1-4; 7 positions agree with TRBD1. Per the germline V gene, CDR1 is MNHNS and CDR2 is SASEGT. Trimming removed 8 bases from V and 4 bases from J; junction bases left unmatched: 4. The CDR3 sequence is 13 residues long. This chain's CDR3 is CASGAGGNEKLFF. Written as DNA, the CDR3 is TGTGCCAGCGGGGCAGGGGGTAATGAAAAACTGTTTTTT.

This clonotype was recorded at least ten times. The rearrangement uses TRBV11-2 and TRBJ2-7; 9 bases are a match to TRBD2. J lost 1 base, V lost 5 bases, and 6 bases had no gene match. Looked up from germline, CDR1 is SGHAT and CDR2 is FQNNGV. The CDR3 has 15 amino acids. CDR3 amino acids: CASSLTSGPSYEQYF. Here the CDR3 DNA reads TGTGCCAGCAGCCTTACTAGCGGGCCATCCTACGAGCAGTACTTC.